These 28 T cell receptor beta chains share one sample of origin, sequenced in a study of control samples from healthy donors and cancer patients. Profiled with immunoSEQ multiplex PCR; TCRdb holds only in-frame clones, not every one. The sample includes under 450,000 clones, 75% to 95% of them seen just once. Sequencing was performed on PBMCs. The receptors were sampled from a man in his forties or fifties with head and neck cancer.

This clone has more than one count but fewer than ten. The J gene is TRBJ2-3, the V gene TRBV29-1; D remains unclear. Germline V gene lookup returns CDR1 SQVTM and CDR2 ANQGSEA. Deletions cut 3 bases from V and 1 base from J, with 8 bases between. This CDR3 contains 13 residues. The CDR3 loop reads CSVDFRGTDTQYF. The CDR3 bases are TGCAGCGTTGATTTCCGGGGCACAGATACGCAGTATTTT.

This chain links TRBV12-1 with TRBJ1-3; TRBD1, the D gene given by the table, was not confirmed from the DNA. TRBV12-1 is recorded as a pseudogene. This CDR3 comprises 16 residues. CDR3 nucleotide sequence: TGTGCCAGTCTGCCCAGGGTATTGTATCGGAGAAACACCATATATTTT. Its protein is CASLPRVLYRRNTIYF.

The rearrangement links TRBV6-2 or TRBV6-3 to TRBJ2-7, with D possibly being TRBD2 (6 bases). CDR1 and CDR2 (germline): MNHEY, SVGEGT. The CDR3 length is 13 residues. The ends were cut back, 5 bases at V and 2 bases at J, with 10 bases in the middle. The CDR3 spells CASSIAAPYEQYF. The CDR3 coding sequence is TGTGCCAGCAGTATAGCGGCGCCCTACGAGCAGTACTTC.

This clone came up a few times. In DNA form, the CDR3 reads TGTGCCAGCAGCTTAGAGGGCGGGTTTAACTATGGCTACACCTTC. Encoded protein: CASSLEGGFNYGYTF. The chain combines TRBV7-2 with TRBJ1-2; no reliable D call. Trimming took off 1 base at V and 1 base at J, with 10 bases between the two ends. CDR3 length equals 15 residues. In germline, CDR1 is SGHTA, CDR2 FQGNSA.

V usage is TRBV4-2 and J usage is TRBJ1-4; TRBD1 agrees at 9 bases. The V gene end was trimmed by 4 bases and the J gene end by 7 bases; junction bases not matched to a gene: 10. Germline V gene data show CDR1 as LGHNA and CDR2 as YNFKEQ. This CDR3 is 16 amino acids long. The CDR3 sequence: CASSPGTGGEVEKLFF. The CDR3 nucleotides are TGTGCCAGCAGCCCCGGAACAGGGGGCGAAGTTGAAAAACTGTTTTTT.

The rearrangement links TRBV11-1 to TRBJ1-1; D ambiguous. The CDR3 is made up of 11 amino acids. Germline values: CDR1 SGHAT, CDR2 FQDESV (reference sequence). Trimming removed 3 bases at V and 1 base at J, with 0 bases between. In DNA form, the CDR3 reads TGTGCCAGCAGCTTGAACACTGAAGCTTTCTTT. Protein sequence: CASSLNTEAFF.

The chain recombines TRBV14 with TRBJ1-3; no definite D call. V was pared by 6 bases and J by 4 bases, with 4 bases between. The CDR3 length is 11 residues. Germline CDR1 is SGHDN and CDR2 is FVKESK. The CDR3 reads CASSIGNTIYF. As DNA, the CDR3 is TGTGCCAGCAGTATCGGAAACACCATATATTTT.

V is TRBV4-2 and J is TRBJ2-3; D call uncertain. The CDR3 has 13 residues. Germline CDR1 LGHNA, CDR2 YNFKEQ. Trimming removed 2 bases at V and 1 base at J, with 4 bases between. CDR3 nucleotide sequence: TGTGCCAGCAGCCAAACCCGCACAGATACGCAGTATTTT. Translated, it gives CASSQTRTDTQYF.

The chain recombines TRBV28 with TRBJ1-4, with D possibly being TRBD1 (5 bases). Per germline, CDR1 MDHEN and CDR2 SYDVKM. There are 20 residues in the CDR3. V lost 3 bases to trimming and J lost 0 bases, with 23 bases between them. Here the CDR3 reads CASSFDSFARYTATNEKLFF. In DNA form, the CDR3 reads TGTGCCAGCAGTTTCGACAGTTTCGCACGTTACACAGCAACTAATGAAAAACTGTTTTTT.

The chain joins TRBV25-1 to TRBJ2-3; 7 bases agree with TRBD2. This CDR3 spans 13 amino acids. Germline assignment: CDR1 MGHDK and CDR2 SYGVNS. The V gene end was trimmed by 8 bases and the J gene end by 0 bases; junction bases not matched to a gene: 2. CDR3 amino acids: CASYSGSTDTQYF. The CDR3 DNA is TGTGCCAGCTATAGCGGGAGCACAGATACGCAGTATTTT.

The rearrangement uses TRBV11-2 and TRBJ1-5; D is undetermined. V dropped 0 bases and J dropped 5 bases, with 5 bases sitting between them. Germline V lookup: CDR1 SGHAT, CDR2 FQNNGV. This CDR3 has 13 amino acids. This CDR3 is CASSLDTYQPQHF. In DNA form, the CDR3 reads TGTGCCAGCAGCTTAGACACCTATCAGCCCCAGCATTTT.

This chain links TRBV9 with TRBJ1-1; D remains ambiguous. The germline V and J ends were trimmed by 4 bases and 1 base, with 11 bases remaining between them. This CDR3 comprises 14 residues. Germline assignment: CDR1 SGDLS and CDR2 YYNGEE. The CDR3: CASSPQPTNTEAFF. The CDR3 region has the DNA TGTGCCAGCAGCCCACAACCTACGAACACTGAAGCTTTCTTT.

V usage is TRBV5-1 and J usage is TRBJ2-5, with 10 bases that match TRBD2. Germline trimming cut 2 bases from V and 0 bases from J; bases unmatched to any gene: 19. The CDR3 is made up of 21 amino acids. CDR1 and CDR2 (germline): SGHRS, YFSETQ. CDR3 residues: CASSLYGKGVTSGLDQETQYF. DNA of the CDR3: TGCGCCAGCAGCTTATACGGGAAGGGGGTGACTAGCGGGTTAGACCAAGAGACCCAGTACTTC.

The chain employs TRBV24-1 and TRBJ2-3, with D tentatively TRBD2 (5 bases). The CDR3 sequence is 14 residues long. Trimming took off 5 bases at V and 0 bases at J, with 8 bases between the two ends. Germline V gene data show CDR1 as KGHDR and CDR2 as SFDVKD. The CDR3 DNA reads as TGTGCCACCAGTGGCCCGGGGAGCACAGATACGCAGTATTTT. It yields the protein CATSGPGSTDTQYF.

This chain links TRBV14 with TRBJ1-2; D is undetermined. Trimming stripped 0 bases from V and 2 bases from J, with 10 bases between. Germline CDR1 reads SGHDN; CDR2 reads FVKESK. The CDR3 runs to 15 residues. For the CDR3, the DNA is TGTGCCAGCAGCCAAGATCCCCTAATGAACTATGGCTACACCTTC. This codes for CASSQDPLMNYGYTF.

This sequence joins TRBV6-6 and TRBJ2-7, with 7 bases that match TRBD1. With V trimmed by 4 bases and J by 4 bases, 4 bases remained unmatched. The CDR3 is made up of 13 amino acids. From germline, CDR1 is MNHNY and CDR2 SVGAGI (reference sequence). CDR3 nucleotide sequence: TGTGCCAGCAGTTCCCGCAGGGGGTACGAGCAGTACTTC. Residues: CASSSRRGYEQYF.

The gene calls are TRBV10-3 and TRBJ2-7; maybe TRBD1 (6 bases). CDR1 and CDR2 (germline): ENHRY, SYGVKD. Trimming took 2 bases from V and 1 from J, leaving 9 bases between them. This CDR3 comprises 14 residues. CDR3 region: CAISEGQLSYEQYF. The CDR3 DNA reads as TGTGCCATCAGTGAGGGACAGCTTTCCTACGAGCAGTACTTC.

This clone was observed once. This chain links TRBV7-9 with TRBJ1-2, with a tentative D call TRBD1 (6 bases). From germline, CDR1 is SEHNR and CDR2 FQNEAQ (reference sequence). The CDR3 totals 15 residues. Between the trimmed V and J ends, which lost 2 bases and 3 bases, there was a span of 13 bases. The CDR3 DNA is TGTGCCAGCAGCTTATCAGGGTGGACAGACTATGGCTACACCTTC. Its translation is CASSLSGWTDYGYTF.

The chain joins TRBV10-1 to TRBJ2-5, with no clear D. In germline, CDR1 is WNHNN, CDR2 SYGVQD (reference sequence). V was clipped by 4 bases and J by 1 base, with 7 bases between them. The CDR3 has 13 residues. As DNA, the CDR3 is TGCGCCAGCAGTGGGTCAGTCCAAGAGACCCAGTACTTC. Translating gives CASSGSVQETQYF.

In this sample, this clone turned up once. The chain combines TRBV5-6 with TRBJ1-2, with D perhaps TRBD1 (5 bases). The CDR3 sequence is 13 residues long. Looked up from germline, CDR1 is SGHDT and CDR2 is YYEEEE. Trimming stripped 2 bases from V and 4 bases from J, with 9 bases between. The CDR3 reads CASSLQDLYGYTF. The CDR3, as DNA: TGTGCCAGCAGCTTACAGGATCTCTATGGCTACACCTTC.

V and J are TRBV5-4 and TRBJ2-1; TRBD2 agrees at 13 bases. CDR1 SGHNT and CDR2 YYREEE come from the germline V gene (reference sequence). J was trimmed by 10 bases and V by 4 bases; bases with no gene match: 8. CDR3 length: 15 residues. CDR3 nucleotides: TGTGCCAGCAGCGACCGTGGGACTAGCGGGACAGAGCAGTTCTTC. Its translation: CASSDRGTSGTEQFF.

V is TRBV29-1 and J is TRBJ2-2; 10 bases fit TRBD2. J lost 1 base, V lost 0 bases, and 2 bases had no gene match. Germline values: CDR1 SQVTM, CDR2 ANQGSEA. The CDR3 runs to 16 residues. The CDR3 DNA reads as TGCAGCGTTGAAGAACCTAGCGGGAGGAACACCGGGGAGCTGTTTTTT. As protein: CSVEEPSGRNTGELFF.

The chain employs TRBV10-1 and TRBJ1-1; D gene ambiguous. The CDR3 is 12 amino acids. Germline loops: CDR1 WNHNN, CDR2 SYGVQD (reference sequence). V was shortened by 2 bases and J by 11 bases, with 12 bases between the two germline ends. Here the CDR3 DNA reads TGCGCCAGCAGTGAGACCGGGGTTGAGGCTTTCTTT. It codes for CASSETGVEAFF.

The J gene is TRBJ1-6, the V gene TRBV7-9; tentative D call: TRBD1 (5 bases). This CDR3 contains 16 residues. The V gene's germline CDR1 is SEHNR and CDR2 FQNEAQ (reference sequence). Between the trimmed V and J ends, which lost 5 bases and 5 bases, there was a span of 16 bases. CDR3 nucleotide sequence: TGTGCCAGCAGCGATACTTCGGGACGGCATAATTCACCCCTCCACTTT. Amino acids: CASSDTSGRHNSPLHF.

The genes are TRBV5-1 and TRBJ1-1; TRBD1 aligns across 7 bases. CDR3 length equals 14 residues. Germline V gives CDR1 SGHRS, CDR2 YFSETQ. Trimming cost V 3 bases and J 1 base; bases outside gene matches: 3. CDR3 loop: CASSSQGRNTEAFF. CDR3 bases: TGCGCCAGCAGCTCACAGGGGCGGAACACTGAAGCTTTCTTT.

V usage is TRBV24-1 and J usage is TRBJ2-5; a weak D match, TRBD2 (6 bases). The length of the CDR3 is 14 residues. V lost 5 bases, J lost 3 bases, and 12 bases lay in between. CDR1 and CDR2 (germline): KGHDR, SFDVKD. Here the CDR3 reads CATSALGTEETQYF. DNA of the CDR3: TGTGCCACCAGTGCTCTTGGGACTGAAGAGACCCAGTACTTC.

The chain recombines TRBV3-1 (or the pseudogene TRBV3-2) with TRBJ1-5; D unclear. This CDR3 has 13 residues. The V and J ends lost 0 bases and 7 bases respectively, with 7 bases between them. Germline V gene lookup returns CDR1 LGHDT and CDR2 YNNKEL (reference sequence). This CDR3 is CASSQDLWQPQHF. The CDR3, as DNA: TGTGCCAGCAGCCAAGATCTCTGGCAGCCCCAGCATTTT.

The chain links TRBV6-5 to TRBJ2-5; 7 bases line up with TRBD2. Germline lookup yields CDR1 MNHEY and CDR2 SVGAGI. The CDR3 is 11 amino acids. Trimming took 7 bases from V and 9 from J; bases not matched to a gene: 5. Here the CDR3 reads CASNHGGAQYF. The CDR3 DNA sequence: TGTGCCAGCAACCATGGGGGGGCCCAGTACTTC.